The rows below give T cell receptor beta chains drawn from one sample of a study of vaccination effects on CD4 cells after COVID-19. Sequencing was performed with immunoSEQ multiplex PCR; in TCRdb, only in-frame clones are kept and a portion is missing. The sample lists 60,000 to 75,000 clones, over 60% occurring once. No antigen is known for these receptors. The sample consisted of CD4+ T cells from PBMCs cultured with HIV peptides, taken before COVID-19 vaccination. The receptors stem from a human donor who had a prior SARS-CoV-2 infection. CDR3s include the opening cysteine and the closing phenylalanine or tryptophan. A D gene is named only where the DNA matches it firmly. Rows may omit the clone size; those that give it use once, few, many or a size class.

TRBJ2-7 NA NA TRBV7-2 TGTGCCAGCAGCTCCCAGGGGTACGAGCAGTACTTC CASSSQGYEQYF
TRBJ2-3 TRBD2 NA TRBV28 TGTGCCAGCAGTACCCCTTGGGGACTAGCGGACACAGATACGCAGTATTTT CASSTPWGLADTDTQYF
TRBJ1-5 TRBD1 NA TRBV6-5 TGTGCCAGCACACAAAGCAGGGGGCTCAATCAGCCCCAGCATTTT CASTQSRGLNQPQHF
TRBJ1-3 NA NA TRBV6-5 TGTGCCAGCAGTTACAGCGTTCAAAACACTGGAAACACCATATATTTT CASSYSVQNTGNTIYF
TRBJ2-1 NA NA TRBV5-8 TGTGCCAGCAGCTTGGTCTCCCGGATGCAGTTCTTC CASSLVSRMQFF
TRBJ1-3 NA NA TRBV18 TGTGCCAGCTCACCACCGTCAGTGAAGAACACCATATATTTT CASSPPSVKNTIYF
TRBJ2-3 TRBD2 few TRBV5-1 TGCGCCAGCAGCTCGGGGACTAGGAAGGATACGCAGTATTTT CASSSGTRKDTQYF
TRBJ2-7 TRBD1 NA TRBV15 TGTGCCACCAGCAGAGGGGGACAGTCCTACGAGCAGTACTTC CATSRGGQSYEQYF
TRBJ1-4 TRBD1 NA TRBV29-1 TGCAGCGTTAAAGACAGGGGGGAAAAACTGTTTTTT CSVKDRGEKLFF
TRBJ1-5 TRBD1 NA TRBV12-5 TGTGCTAGTGCCTCCTCCAGGGGGAATCAGCCCCAGCATTTT CASASSRGNQPQHF
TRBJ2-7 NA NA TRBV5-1 TGCGCCAGCACTCTCGGGGGCGACTCCTACGAGCAGTACTTC CASTLGGDSYEQYF
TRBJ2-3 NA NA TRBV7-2 TGTGCCAGCAGCAGGGCTGACTCGCGGGGAGATACGCAGTATTTT CASSRADSRGDTQYF
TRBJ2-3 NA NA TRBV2 TGTGCCAGCAGTCCACAAACCCCCGCCGCAGATACGCAGTATTTT CASSPQTPAADTQYF
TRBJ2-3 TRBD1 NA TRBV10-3 TGTGCCATCAGTCCGGGACAGGGAAACACAGATACGCAGTATTTT CAISPGQGNTDTQYF
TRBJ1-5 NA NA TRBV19 TGTGCCAGTAGTATTCTGAGTCAGCCCCAGCATTTT CASSILSQPQHF
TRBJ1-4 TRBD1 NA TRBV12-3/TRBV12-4 TGTGCCAGCATGGGACAGGGACTTGAAAAACTGTTTTTT CASMGQGLEKLFF
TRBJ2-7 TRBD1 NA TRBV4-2 TGTGCCAGCAGCCAAGACGGGACAGGGATCTACGAGCAGTACTTC CASSQDGTGIYEQYF
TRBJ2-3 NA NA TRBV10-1 TGCGCCAGCAGTGAGAGTACGGGATGTACAGATACGCAGTATTTT CASSESTGCTDTQYF
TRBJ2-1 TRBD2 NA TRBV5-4 TGTGCCAGCAGTTCGGGGGGAGGTGAGCAGTTCTTC CASSSGGGEQFF
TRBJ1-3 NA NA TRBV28 TGTGCCTCGACTGACAGCTTCACGCGAAACACCATATATTTT CASTDSFTRNTIYF
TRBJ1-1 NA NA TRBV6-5 TGTGCCAGCAGTTACTCGAGACAGAGGAAGGAAACTGAAGCTTTCTTT CASSYSRQRKETEAFF
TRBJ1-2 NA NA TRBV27 TGTGCCAGCAGTTTAGGGGAAGGGTATGGCTACACCTTC CASSLGEGYGYTF
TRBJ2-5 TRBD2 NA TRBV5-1 TGCGCCAGCAGACCTACTAGCGGGAGTGAGACCCAGTACTTC CASRPTSGSETQYF
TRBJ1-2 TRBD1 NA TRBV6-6 TGTGCCAGCAGGACGACAGGGGGCCGAAACTATGGCTACACCTTC CASRTTGGRNYGYTF
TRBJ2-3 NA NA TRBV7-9 TGTGCCAGCAGCTTAGGCACTAGCCACCTTAGCACAGATACGCAGTATTTT CASSLGTSHLSTDTQYF
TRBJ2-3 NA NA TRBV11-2 TGTGCCAGCAGCTTAGAAGGGCTAGCGAACACAGATACGCAGTATTTT CASSLEGLANTDTQYF
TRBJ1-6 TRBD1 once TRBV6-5 TGTGCCAGCAGATCTGGGACAGAGAATTCACCCCTCCACTTT CASRSGTENSPLHF
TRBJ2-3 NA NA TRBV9 TGTGCCAGCAGCGCCAGTGGGCAAGCTAGCACAGATACGCAGTATTTT CASSASGQASTDTQYF
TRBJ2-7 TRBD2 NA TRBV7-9 TGTGCCAGCAGCAAGACTAGCGGGAGAGTCTACGAGCAGTACTTC CASSKTSGRVYEQYF
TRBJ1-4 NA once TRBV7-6 TGTGCCAGCACCTACTCAGGGGCAACTAATGAAAAACTGTTTTTT CASTYSGATNEKLFF
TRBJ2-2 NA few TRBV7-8 TGTGCCAGCAGCTTAGAAGTGGGGGTGAACACCGGGGAGCTGTTTTTT CASSLEVGVNTGELFF
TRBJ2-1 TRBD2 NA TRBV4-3 TGCGCCAGCAGCCACTTAGCGGGAGGGCCCTACAATGAGCAGTTCTTC CASSHLAGGPYNEQFF
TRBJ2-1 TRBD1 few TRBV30 TGTGCCTGGTCCACCGGGACAGGGGTGAACCAGTTCTTC CAWSTGTGVNQFF
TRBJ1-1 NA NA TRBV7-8 TGTGCCAGCAGCTTAGCGCGGGGGGTCACTGAAGCTTTCTTT CASSLARGVTEAFF
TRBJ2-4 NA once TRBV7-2 TGTGCCAGCAGCCCCCGGTTAGCCAAAAACATTCAGTACTTC CASSPRLAKNIQYF
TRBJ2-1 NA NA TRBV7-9 TGTGCCAGCAGCCCTCAGGGGCGGTCAAATGAGCAGTTCTTC CASSPQGRSNEQFF
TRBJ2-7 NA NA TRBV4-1 TGCGCCAGCAGCCCAAACTATTGGGGTGAGGGCTACGAGCAGTACTTC CASSPNYWGEGYEQYF
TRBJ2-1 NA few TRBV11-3 TGTGCCAGCAGCTTAGATTTGCCGCATGAGCAGTTCTTC CASSLDLPHEQFF
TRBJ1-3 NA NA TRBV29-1 TGCAGCGTTTCCGGATTGGGGGGAAACACCATATATTTT CSVSGLGGNTIYF
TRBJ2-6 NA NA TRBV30 TGTGCCTGGAGTCGGATCCTCTCTGGGGCCAACGTCCTGACTTTC CAWSRILSGANVLTF
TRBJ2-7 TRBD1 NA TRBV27 TGTGCCAGCAGTGCCCGACAGGGGGGCTCCTACGAGCAGTACTTC CASSARQGGSYEQYF
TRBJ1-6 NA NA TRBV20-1 TGCAGTGCTAGTGGGAGCTCCTATAATTCACCCCTCCACTTT CSASGSSYNSPLHF
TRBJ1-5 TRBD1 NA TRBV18 TGTGCCAGCTCACCCGGGACAGGGTTGGGTCAGCCCCAGCATTTT CASSPGTGLGQPQHF
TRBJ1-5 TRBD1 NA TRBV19 TGTGCCAGTAGTATATCAGTCCGGGACAGGGGGGTTCAGCCCCAGCATTTT CASSISVRDRGVQPQHF
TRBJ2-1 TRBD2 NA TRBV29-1 TGCAGCGTTGGCCTACTAGCGAGAGGGCGAAATGAGCAGTTCTTC CSVGLLARGRNEQFF
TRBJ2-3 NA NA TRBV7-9 TGTGCCAGCAGCTTAAGGCCCGGGGGCGGCGCACCCCCAGATACGCAGTATTTT CASSLRPGGGAPPDTQYF
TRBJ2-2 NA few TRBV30 TGTGCCTGGCGGCGCCGGACCGGGGAGCTGTTTTTT CAWRRRTGELFF
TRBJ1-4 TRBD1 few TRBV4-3 TGCGCCAGCAGCCAAGATCCACAGGGGGCCCGCGAAAAACTGTTTTTT CASSQDPQGAREKLFF
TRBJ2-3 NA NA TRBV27 TGTGCCAGCAGTTTACTACACCTGGATACGCAGTATTTT CASSLLHLDTQYF
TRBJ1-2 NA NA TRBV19 TGTGCCAGTAGACAGGGAGATGGCTACACCTTC CASRQGDGYTF
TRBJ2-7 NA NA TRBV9 TGTGCCAGCAGCCCAGATCGGGGCGAGCAGTACTTC CASSPDRGEQYF
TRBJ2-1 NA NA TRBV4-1 TGCGCCAGCAGCCAAGATCAAGATAGCGGACATCCCTACAATGAGCAGTTCTTC CASSQDQDSGHPYNEQFF
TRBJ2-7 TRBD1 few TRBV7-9 TGTGCCAGCAGCCCGCCCGGACAGGGGGCTAACGAGCAGTACTTC CASSPPGQGANEQYF
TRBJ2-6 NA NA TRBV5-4 TGTGCCAGCAGTTCGGGACTCCTAAGGGCTGGGGCCAACGTCCTGACTTTC CASSSGLLRAGANVLTF
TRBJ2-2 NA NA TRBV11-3 TGTGCCAGCAGCTCAAAATCCTGGTTCACCGGGGAGCTGTTTTTT CASSSKSWFTGELFF
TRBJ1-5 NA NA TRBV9 TGTGCCAGCAGCGTAGAGGGAAACAGCAATCAGCCCCAGCATTTT CASSVEGNSNQPQHF
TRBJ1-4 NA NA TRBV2 TGTGCCAGCGGGGGGAACCCAGGTGAAAAACTGTTTTTT CASGGNPGEKLFF